The TCR beta chain under discussion was sequenced for a study of T cell repertoires in cytomegalovirus infection. In its sample, this clonotype was seen a few times. What it binds is not known. TCRdb processed the reads anew with MiXCR; each CDR3 protein has one entry. The sample carries about 900,000 distinct CDR3 sequences, roughly a third recorded once. Specimen: cultured CD8+ T cells from PBMCs, collected from culture after CMV antigen stimulation. The TCR was taken from a human donor in good health (CMV status not recorded). Some clones in this sample may be carry-over from other donors' samples.

The CDR3 reads CASSRRGRIGDTQYF. CDR3 sequence (DNA): TGTGCCAGCAGTCGTCGAGGACGGATTGGAGATACGCAGTATTTT. This chain links TRBV27 with TRBJ2-3; D call uncertain. Germline V CDR1 and CDR2: MNHEY, SMNVEV (reference sequence). Trimming removed 5 bases at V and 5 bases at J, with 17 bases between. The CDR3 covers 15 residues.